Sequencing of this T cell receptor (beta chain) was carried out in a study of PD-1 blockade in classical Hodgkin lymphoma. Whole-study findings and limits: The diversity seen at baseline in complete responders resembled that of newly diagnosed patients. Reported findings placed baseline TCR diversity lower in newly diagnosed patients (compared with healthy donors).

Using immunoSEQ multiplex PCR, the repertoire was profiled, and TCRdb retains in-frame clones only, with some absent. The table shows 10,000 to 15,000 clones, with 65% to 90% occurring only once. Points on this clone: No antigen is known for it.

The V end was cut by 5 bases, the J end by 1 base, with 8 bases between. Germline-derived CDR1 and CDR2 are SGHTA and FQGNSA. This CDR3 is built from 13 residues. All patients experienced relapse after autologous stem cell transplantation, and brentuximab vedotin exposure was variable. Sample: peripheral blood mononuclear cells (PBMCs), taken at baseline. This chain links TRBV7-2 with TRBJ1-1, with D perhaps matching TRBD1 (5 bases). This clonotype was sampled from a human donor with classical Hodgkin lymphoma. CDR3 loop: CASSPDKNTEAFF. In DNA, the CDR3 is TGTGCCAGCAGCCCGGACAAGAACACTGAAGCTTTCTTT.